The 17 T cell receptor beta chains below were found in one sample sequenced in a study of cytomegalovirus exposure and HLA in healthy donors. In the PCR, 60 Vbeta and 13 Jbeta primers were used. Sequencing was performed with immunoSEQ multiplex PCR; in TCRdb, only in-frame clones are kept and a portion is missing. The sample has 170,000 or so clones, roughly four fifths seen once. Sequences were obtained from PBMCs. These receptors were collected from a man over 45 in good health and CMV-seronegative.

This chain joins TRBV9 and TRBJ2-2; tentatively, D is TRBD1 (6 bases). Germline CDR1 reads SGDLS; CDR2 reads YYNGEE. Trimming shortened V by 3 bases and J by 2 bases, and 14 bases separated the two germline ends. CDR3 length: 16 amino acids. The CDR3 DNA reads as TGTGCCAGCAGCGCCTTCCTGACAGGCAACACCGGGGAGCTGTTTTTT. This gives the protein CASSAFLTGNTGELFF.

This clone was seen a handful of times. The V and J genes are TRBV28 and TRBJ1-2; possibly TRBD1 for D (5 bases). Trimming shortened V by 6 bases and J by 7 bases, and 15 bases separated the two germline ends. The CDR3 contains 13 residues. Germline values: CDR1 MDHEN, CDR2 SYDVKM. The CDR3 sequence is CASREGSDGGYTF. The DNA of the CDR3 is TGTGCCAGCAGGGAGGGGAGTGATGGTGGCTACACCTTC.

The gene calls are TRBV7-2 and TRBJ2-3; 10 bases match TRBD2. CDR3 size: 17 residues. Trimming cost V 1 base and J 0 bases; bases outside gene matches: 4. Germline V gene data show CDR1 as SGHTA and CDR2 as FQGNSA. CDR3 protein: CASSLVGLATSTDTQYF. As DNA, the CDR3 is TGTGCCAGCAGCTTAGTGGGACTAGCGACTAGCACAGATACGCAGTATTTT.

The rearrangement links TRBV9 to TRBJ2-2; 11 bases are shared with TRBD2. J was trimmed by 1 base and V by 4 bases; bases with no gene match: 6. Per the germline V gene, CDR1 is SGDLS and CDR2 is YYNGEE. This CDR3 is built from 17 residues. The CDR3 sequence is CASSQTSGSLNTGELFF. The CDR3 DNA reads TGTGCCAGCAGCCAAACTAGCGGGAGTTTGAACACCGGGGAGCTGTTTTTT.

The gene calls are TRBV19 and TRBJ1-6, with D possibly TRBD1 on 6 matching bases. Germline V gene sequence: CDR1 LNHDA, CDR2 SQIVND (reference sequence). Trimming shortened V by 5 bases and J by 0 bases, and 17 bases separated the two germline ends. The length of the CDR3 is 18 residues. The CDR3 nucleotides are TGTGCCAGTAGTCGCAGTAAGCAGGGGACCTCCTATAATTCACCCCTCCACTTT. Its protein product is CASSRSKQGTSYNSPLHF.

The chain links TRBV28 to TRBJ2-5, with 8 bases identical to TRBD1. The germline V gene has CDR1 MDHEN and CDR2 SYDVKM. The CDR3 contains 15 residues. Losses at the gene ends were 6 bases for V and 3 bases for J; bases not matched to a gene: 9. CDR3 nucleotide sequence: TGTGCCAGCAGCCTAAGGGGGGACAGGAAAGAGACCCAGTACTTC. Protein product: CASSLRGDRKETQYF.

The V gene is TRBV7-2, the J gene TRBJ2-5; D is possibly TRBD1 (5 bases). Germline loops: CDR1 SGHTA, CDR2 FQGNSA. This CDR3 contains 13 residues. Trimming pared 1 base from V and 4 bases from J, leaving 7 bases between. The CDR3 is CASSLVQGETQYF. As DNA, the CDR3 is TGTGCCAGCAGCTTAGTGCAGGGAGAGACCCAGTACTTC.

This clone is a singleton in its sample. The rearrangement links TRBV4-3 to TRBJ2-7; a possible D gene is TRBD2 (5 bases). The CDR3 is made up of 17 amino acids. Germline V gene data show CDR1 as LGHNA and CDR2 as YSLEER. The V and J ends lost 4 bases and 0 bases respectively, with 19 bases between them. The DNA for the CDR3 is TGCGCCAGCAGCCTACTAAAGGACTCCTGTGGCTCCTACGAGCAGTACTTC. This translates into CASSLLKDSCGSYEQYF.

The chain couples TRBV7-9 to TRBJ2-1, with 9 bases matching TRBD2. Germline values: CDR1 SEHNR, CDR2 FQNEAQ (reference sequence). CDR3 length equals 15 residues. Unmatched junction bases numbered 7, after V lost 2 bases and J lost 8 bases. This chain's CDR3 is CASSLKAGGPYEQFF. The CDR3 DNA is TGTGCCAGCAGCTTAAAGGCGGGGGGGCCGTATGAGCAGTTCTTC.

V is TRBV7-2 and J is TRBJ2-7; TRBD2 matches at 13 bases. The V gene's germline CDR1 is SGHTA and CDR2 FQGNSA. The CDR3 is 16 residues long. V lost 5 bases to trimming and J lost 6 bases; unmatched junction nucleotides: 10. The CDR3 DNA sequence: TGTGCCAGCAGCCTCATTACTAGCGGGGGGGGATCCGAGCAGTACTTC. This encodes CASSLITSGGGSEQYF.

The chain carries TRBV13 and TRBJ2-7, with TRBD1 identical over 10 bases. After removal of 4 bases from V and 2 bases from J, the junction contained 5 bases not matched to a gene. Germline V gene data show CDR1 as PRHDT and CDR2 as FYEKMQ (reference sequence). CDR3 size: 15 residues. CDR3 sequence: CASSWGTGVPYEQYF. The CDR3 region has the DNA TGTGCCAGCAGCTGGGGGACAGGGGTTCCCTACGAGCAGTACTTC.

The genes are TRBV6-6 and TRBJ2-5, with 10 bases aligning to TRBD2. The CDR3 is 15 amino acids. V was clipped by 6 bases and J by 1 base; unmatched bases: 5. Germline CDR1 reads MNHNY; CDR2 reads SVGAGI (reference sequence). In DNA form, the CDR3 reads TGTGCCAGCAGCAAACTAGCGGGGCTCCAAGAGACCCAGTACTTC. It translates to CASSKLAGLQETQYF.

The V call is TRBV5-1, the J call TRBJ1-4; D is possibly TRBD1 (6 bases). CDR1 and CDR2 (germline): SGHRS, YFSETQ. The CDR3 length is 14 residues. Trimming stripped 2 bases from V and 3 bases from J, with 8 bases between. CDR3 residues: CASSLGTPNEKLFF. The CDR3 DNA reads TGCGCCAGCAGCTTAGGGACACCTAATGAAAAACTGTTTTTT.

The CDR3 sequence is CASSTGTITDTQYF. DNA of the CDR3: TGTGCCAGCAGCACGGGGACTATCACAGATACGCAGTATTTT. This rearrangement joins TRBV11-2 to TRBJ2-3; 7 nucleotides agree with TRBD2. Germline V lookup: CDR1 SGHAT, CDR2 FQNNGV. V shed 5 bases and J 2 bases; nucleotides not matched to a gene: 4. CDR3 length equals 14 residues.

The gene calls are TRBV5-6 and TRBJ2-3; 7 bases are a match to TRBD2. The germline V gene encodes CDR1 SGHDT and CDR2 YYEEEE. The CDR3 covers 14 residues. The V and J ends lost 4 bases and 4 bases, in that order; junction bases with no gene match: 6. In DNA, the CDR3 is TGTGCCAGCAGCCGAGCGGGGCGGGCAGATACGCAGTATTTT. It is translated as CASSRAGRADTQYF.

Here the CDR3 reads CASSLQGRGVNTGELFF. CDR3 in DNA: TGTGCCAGCAGCTTACAGGGTAGGGGCGTGAACACCGGGGAGCTGTTTTTT. This sequence joins TRBV7-2 and TRBJ2-2; D possibly corresponds to TRBD1 (5 bases). The V end was cut by 2 bases, the J end by 1 base, with 14 bases between. The germline CDR1 and CDR2 sequences are SGHTA and FQGNSA. This CDR3 spans 17 amino acids.

The genes are TRBV5-1 and TRBJ2-5; maybe TRBD1 (6 bases). CDR3 length: 14 residues. V was clipped by 0 bases and J by 4 bases, with 10 bases between them. The germline V gene encodes CDR1 SGHRS and CDR2 YFSETQ. The CDR3 nucleotides read TGCGCCAGCAGCTTGGGTCAGGGGCCAGAGACCCAGTACTTC. This codes for CASSLGQGPETQYF.